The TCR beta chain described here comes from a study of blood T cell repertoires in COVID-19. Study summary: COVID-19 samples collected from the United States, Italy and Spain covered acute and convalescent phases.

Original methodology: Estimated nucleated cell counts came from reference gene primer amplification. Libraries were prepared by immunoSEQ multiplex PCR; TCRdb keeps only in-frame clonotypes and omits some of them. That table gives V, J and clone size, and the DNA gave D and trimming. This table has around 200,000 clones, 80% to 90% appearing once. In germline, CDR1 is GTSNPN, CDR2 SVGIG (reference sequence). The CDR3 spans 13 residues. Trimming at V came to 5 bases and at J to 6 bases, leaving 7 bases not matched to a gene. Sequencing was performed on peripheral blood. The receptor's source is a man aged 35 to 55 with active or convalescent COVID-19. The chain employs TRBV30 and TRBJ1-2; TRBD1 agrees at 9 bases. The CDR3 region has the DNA TGTGCCTGGGACCCAGGGACAGGGAATGGCTACACCTTC. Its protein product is CAWDPGTGNGYTF.